The sequence of this T cell receptor (beta chain) was determined in a study of T cells after posttransplantation cyclophosphamide. Study conclusions and caveats: Later blood repertoires were often dominated by clones from the donor CD8+ memory compartment. Skin or GI-infiltrating T cells shared few TRB sequences with blood.

Comment on this clone: Its antigen is not identified.

Assay used: immunoSEQ multiplex PCR; TCRdb lists only in-frame clones, some missing. The sample carries fewer than 25,000 clones, about 89% recorded once. Control samples came 1 year after myeloablative marrow transplants with methotrexate plus calcineurin inhibitor. Trimming took 2 bases from V and 4 from J; bases not matched to a gene: 7. The CDR3 covers 15 residues. Germline CDR1 and CDR2: SEHNR and FQNEAQ (reference sequence). Sequencing was performed on PBMCs, taken after an allogeneic stem cell transplant with a calcineurin inhibitor and methotrexate. This TCR derives from a female patient aged 50-60 years who received an allogeneic stem cell transplant from an unrelated donor, was CMV-positive, and had chronic GVHD only. The graft donor may have given rise to some T cells. The rearrangement uses TRBV7-9 and TRBJ1-1; 7 bases fit TRBD1. CDR3 protein: CASSLLAGGGTEAFF. The CDR3 bases are TGTGCCAGCAGCTTATTGGCAGGGGGTGGCACTGAAGCTTTCTTT.